Detailed here is one TCR beta chain. What it recognizes is unknown. The sample comes from a study of T cell responses to AZD1222 COVID-19 vaccine. Study-level information: Analysis merged second doses at about 4 or about 12 weeks.

General study points: A mostly white British donor set with more females was recruited, and clonal diversity was possibly underestimated.

TCRdb's copy holds only in-frame clones and misses some; the assay was immunoSEQ multiplex PCR. The sample has 150,000 to 200,000 clones; over 80% are singletons. Germline CDR1 and CDR2: KGHSH and LQKENI. V gave up 5 bases and J gave up 5 bases; unmatched junction bases: 8. The CDR3 consists of 15 residues. The specimen was peripheral blood, collected on day 0 of AZD1222 vaccination. The chain is built from TRBV18 and TRBJ1-5; 8 bases match TRBD1. The TCR sequence derives from an adult in good health. The CDR3 is CASSSLDREDQPQHF. The CDR3 bases are TGTGCCAGCTCATCCTTGGACAGGGAGGATCAGCCCCAGCATTTT.